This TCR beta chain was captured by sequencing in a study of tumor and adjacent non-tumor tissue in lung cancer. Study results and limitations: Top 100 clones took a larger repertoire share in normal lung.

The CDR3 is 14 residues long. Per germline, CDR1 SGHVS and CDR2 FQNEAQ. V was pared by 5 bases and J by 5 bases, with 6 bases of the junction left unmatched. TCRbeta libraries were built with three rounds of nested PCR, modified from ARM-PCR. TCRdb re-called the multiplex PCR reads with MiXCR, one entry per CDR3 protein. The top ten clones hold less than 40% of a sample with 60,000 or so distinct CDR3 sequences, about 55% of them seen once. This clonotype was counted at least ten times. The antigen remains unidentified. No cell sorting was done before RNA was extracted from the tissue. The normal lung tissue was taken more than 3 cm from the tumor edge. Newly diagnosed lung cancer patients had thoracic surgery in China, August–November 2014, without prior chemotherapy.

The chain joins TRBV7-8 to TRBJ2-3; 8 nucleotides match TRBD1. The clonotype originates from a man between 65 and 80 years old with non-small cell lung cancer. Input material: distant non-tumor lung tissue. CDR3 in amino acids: CASSPGTGIDTQYF. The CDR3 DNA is TGTGCCAGCAGCCCCGGGACAGGAATAGATACGCAGTATTTT.